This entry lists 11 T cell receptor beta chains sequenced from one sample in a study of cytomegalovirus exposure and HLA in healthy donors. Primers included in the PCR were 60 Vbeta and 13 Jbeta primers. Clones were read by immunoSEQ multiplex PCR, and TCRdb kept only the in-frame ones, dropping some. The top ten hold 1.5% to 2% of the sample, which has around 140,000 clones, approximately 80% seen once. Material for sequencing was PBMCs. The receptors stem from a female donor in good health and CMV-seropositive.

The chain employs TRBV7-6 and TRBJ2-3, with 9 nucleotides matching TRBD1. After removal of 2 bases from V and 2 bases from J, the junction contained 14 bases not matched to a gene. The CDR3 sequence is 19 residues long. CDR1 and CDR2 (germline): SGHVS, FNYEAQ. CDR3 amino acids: CASSLLGTGMGDSTDTQYF. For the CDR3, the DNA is TGTGCCAGCAGCTTACTTGGGACAGGGATGGGAGACTCCACAGATACGCAGTATTTT.

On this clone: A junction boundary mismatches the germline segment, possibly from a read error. CDR3: CAWSRVQGRNSPLHF. In nucleotides, the CDR3 is TGTGCATGGAGCAGGGTGCAGGGTCGGAATTCACCCCTCCACTTT. This chain links TRBV30 with TRBJ1-6; tentatively, D is TRBD1 (5 bases). The CDR3 is made up of 15 amino acids. CDR1 GTSNPN and CDR2 SVGIG come from the germline V gene (reference sequence). Combining the CDR3 with reference TRBV30 and TRBJ1-6 gives the whole variable domain SQTIHQWPATLVQPVGSPLSLECTVEGTSNPNLYWYRQAAGRGLQLLFYSVGIGQISSEVPQNLSASRPQDRQFILSSKKLLLSDSGFYLCAWSRVQGRNSPLHFGNGTRLTVT.

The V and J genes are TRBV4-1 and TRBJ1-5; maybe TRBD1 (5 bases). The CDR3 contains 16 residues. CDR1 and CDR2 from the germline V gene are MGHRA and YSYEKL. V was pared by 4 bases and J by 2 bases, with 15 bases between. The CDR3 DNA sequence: TGCGCCAGCAGCCGCGGGACGGTCGGGGGCAATCAGCCCCAGCATTTT. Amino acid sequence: CASSRGTVGGNQPQHF.

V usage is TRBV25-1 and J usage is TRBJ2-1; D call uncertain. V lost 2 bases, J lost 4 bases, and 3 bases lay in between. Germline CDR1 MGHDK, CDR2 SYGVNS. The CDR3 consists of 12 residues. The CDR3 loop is CASSEQYNEQFF. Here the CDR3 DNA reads TGTGCCAGCAGTGAACAGTACAATGAGCAGTTCTTC.

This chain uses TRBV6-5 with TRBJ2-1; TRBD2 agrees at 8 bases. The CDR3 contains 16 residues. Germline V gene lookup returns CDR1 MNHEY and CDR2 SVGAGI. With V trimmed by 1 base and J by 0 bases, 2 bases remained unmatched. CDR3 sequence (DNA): TGTGCCAGCAGTTACTATAGCGGGGACTCCTACAATGAGCAGTTCTTC. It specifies CASSYYSGDSYNEQFF.

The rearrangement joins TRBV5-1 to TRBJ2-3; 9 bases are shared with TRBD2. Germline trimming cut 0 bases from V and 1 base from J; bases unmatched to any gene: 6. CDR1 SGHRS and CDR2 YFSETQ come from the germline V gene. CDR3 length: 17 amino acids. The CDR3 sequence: CASSLGSGGGGTDTQYF. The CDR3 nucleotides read TGCGCCAGCAGCTTGGGTAGTGGCGGGGGGGGCACAGATACGCAGTATTTT. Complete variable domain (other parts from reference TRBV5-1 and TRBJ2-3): KAGVTQTPRYLIKTRGQQVTLSCSPISGHRSVSWYQQTPGQGLQFLFEYFSETQRNKGNFPGRFSGRQFSNSRSEMNVSTLELGDSALYLCASSLGSGGGGTDTQYFGPGTRLTVL.

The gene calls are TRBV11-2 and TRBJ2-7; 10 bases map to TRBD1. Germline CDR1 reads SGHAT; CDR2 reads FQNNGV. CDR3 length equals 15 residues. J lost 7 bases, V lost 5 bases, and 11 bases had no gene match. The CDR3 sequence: CASSAPGTGAREQYF. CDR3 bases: TGTGCCAGCAGCGCACCCGGGACAGGGGCGCGGGAGCAGTACTTC.

The CDR3 here is CASSPRAGELFF. For the CDR3, the DNA is TGTGCCAGCAGCCCTCGGGCCGGGGAGCTGTTTTTT. V is TRBV6-6 and J is TRBJ2-2; D not certain. V was pared by 6 bases and J by 6 bases, with 8 bases between. Germline CDR1 and CDR2: MNHNY and SVGAGI (reference sequence). The CDR3 loop spans 12 amino acids.

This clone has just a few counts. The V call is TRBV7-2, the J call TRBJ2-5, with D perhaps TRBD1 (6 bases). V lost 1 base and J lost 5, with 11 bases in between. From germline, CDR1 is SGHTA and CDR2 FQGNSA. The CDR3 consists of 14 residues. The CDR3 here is CASSLVSGHETQYF. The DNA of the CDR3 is TGTGCCAGCAGCTTAGTGTCGGGACACGAGACCCAGTACTTC.

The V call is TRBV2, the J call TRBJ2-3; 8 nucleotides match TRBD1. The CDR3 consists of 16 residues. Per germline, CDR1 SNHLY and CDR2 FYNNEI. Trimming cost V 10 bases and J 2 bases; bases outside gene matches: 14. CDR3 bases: TGTGCCATACCCGATCCGGGACAGGCCAACACAGATACGCAGTATTTT. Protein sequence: CAIPDPGQANTDTQYF.

CDR3 residues: CAWSEELRETQYF. CDR3 DNA: TGTGCCTGGAGCGAGGAGCTTAGGGAGACCCAGTACTTC. The chain has TRBV30 and TRBJ2-5; D is undetermined. CDR1 is GTSNPN, CDR2 SVGIG, per germline (reference sequence). The CDR3 is 13 residues long. V was shortened by 3 bases and J by 5 bases, with 13 bases between the two germline ends.